The 27 T cell receptor beta chains listed next were all sequenced from one sample in a study of PD-1 blockade in classical Hodgkin lymphoma. Regarding time point: newly diagnosed, previously untreated cHL patient sample. Using immunoSEQ multiplex PCR, the repertoire was profiled, and TCRdb retains in-frame clones only, with some absent. There are about 30,000 clones in the sample; 90% to 95% occur only once, and roughly 2% lies in the top ten. Sequencing used peripheral blood mononuclear cells (PBMCs). The receptor set was obtained from a human donor with classical Hodgkin lymphoma.

V is TRBV4-1 and J is TRBJ1-2; D call uncertain. This CDR3 is 14 amino acids long. V dropped 0 bases and J dropped 7 bases, with 12 bases sitting between them. Germline lookup yields CDR1 MGHRA and CDR2 YSYEKL. This chain's CDR3 is CASSQELGMVGYTF. DNA for the CDR3: TGCGCCAGCAGCCAAGAACTGGGGATGGTTGGCTACACCTTC.

The rearrangement links TRBV9 to TRBJ2-2, with TRBD2 identical over 8 bases. With V trimmed by 4 bases and J by 0 bases, 11 bases remained unmatched. The CDR3 loop spans 18 amino acids. Germline values: CDR1 SGDLS, CDR2 YYNGEE. The CDR3 nucleotides read TGTGCCAGCAGCCCCAAGCGGGAGAACAGGGCGAACACCGGGGAGCTGTTTTTT. Amino acid sequence: CASSPKRENRANTGELFF.

The V gene is TRBV5-4, the J gene TRBJ2-2; D is uncertain. Looked up from germline, CDR1 is SGHNT and CDR2 is YYREEE (reference sequence). This CDR3 spans 14 amino acids. V was trimmed by 1 base and J by 4 bases, leaving 8 bases between them. For the CDR3, the DNA is TGTGCCAGCAGCTTGTACCGCGGCACCGGGGAGCTGTTTTTT. Its translation is CASSLYRGTGELFF.

The chain couples TRBV2 to TRBJ1-1; D is unclear. Germline CDR1 is SNHLY and CDR2 is FYNNEI. CDR3 size: 11 residues. V was trimmed by 7 bases and J by 3 bases, leaving 6 bases between them. The CDR3 sequence: CASIRDTEAFF. The CDR3 nucleotides read TGTGCCAGCATACGGGACACTGAAGCTTTCTTT.

A single count supports this clone. V is TRBV11-1 and J is TRBJ1-4; the D is unclear. Germline lookup yields CDR1 SGHAT and CDR2 FQDESV (reference sequence). The CDR3 loop spans 14 amino acids. Trimming removed 3 bases from V and 8 bases from J, with 13 bases in between. CDR3 nucleotides: TGTGCCAGCAGCTTGGGCCCCGCCGAAGAAAAACTGTTTTTT. Translated, it gives CASSLGPAEEKLFF.

This clone has more than one count but fewer than ten. As DNA, the CDR3 is TGCGCCAGCAGCCAAGATCCGGGACTAGCGGGGGCCCAAGAGACCCAGTACTTC. It yields the protein CASSQDPGLAGAQETQYF. The chain joins TRBV4-3 to TRBJ2-5; 14 bases are a match to TRBD2. V shed 0 bases and J 1 base; nucleotides not matched to a gene: 4. The CDR3 covers 18 residues. Germline V gives CDR1 LGHNA, CDR2 YSLEER.

This chain joins TRBV6-1 and TRBJ2-3; TRBD1 or TRBD2 may be the D gene (5 bases each). The CDR3 spans 16 residues. From germline, CDR1 is MNHNS and CDR2 SASEGT. V gave up 2 bases and J gave up 1 base, with 13 bases separating them. The CDR3 reads CASSEQRGSGTDTQYF. CDR3 nucleotide sequence: TGTGCCAGCAGTGAACAGAGGGGTTCGGGCACAGATACGCAGTATTTT.

The genes are TRBV5-4 and TRBJ2-1; tentative D call: TRBD1 (6 bases). The V and J ends lost 4 bases and 3 bases respectively, with 17 bases between them. CDR3 length equals 16 residues. Germline lookup yields CDR1 SGHNT and CDR2 YYREEE (reference sequence). CDR3 in amino acids: CASSPDPGTFYNEQFF. CDR3 DNA sequence: TGTGCCAGCAGCCCGGACCCCGGGACATTCTACAATGAGCAGTTCTTC.

The chain uses TRBV11-3 and TRBJ2-1; D unclear. Germline CDR1 SGHNT, CDR2 YENEEA. The V and J ends lost 4 bases and 3 bases respectively, with 7 bases between them. The CDR3 spans 13 residues. CDR3 bases: TGTGCCAGCAGCTCGGGCCGCTACAATGAGCAGTTCTTC. This codes for CASSSGRYNEQFF.

Notes on this clone: Other nucleotide sequences from this sample produce the same CDR3. The chain is built from TRBV4-3 and TRBJ2-2, with D perhaps assigned TRBD1 or TRBD2 (7 bases each). Trimming cost V 3 bases and J 2 bases, with 13 bases left between them. Looked up from germline, CDR1 is LGHNA and CDR2 is YSLEER. The CDR3 has 16 residues. The CDR3 loop reads CASSHQGGGNTGELFF. CDR3 in DNA: TGCGCCAGCAGCCACCAGGGAGGGGGCAACACCGGGGAGCTGTTTTTT.

The chain carries TRBV10-3 and TRBJ1-2; 8 bases match TRBD1. The CDR3 sequence is 12 residues long. CDR1 ENHRY and CDR2 SYGVKD come from the germline V gene. V was clipped by 6 bases and J by 7 bases; unmatched bases: 4. The CDR3 DNA sequence: TGTGCCATCAGCGACAGGGGTCGTGGCTACACCTTC. It specifies CAISDRGRGYTF.

The V call is TRBV4-2, the J call TRBJ2-7, with TRBD2 matching 8 bases. The CDR3 is made up of 16 amino acids. Germline loops: CDR1 LGHNA, CDR2 YNFKEQ. V was pared by 0 bases and J by 7 bases, with 11 bases of the junction left unmatched. CDR3 loop: CASSQDWTGGPEEQYF. The CDR3 coding sequence is TGTGCCAGCAGCCAAGATTGGACGGGAGGGCCAGAAGAGCAGTACTTC.

As to this clone: This sample includes further DNA sequences coding for the same CDR3. This chain connects TRBV5-1 to TRBJ2-1, with D possibly called TRBD1 or TRBD2 (5 bases each). The CDR3 is 14 residues long. The V gene lost 0 bases and the J gene lost 1 base, with 5 bases spanning the gap. Germline CDR1 SGHRS, CDR2 YFSETQ. The DNA for the CDR3 is TGCGCCAGCAGCTTGGGGGGGTCCTACAATGAGCAGTTCTTC. It codes for CASSLGGSYNEQFF.

The chain recombines TRBV9 with TRBJ2-2, with a possible D match to TRBD2 (5 bases). CDR1 and CDR2 from the germline V gene are SGDLS and YYNGEE. This CDR3 has 19 residues. V shed 0 bases and J shed 6 bases, with 24 bases lying between them. The CDR3 is CASSVATLTPRVFSGELFF. The CDR3 coding sequence is TGTGCCAGCAGCGTAGCTACCTTGACACCGAGGGTCTTTTCCGGGGAGCTGTTTTTT.

This chain joins TRBV11-3 and TRBJ2-2; 11 bases agree with TRBD2. The length of the CDR3 is 14 residues. Trimming cost V 5 bases and J 7 bases; bases outside gene matches: 3. Germline CDR1 reads SGHNT; CDR2 reads YENEEA. CDR3 amino acids: CASSTLAGGGELFF. The CDR3, as DNA: TGTGCCAGCAGCACCCTAGCGGGGGGCGGGGAGCTGTTTTTT.

This chain uses TRBV6-5 with TRBJ2-5, with D possibly TRBD1 on 5 matching bases. V lost 6 bases and J 1 base, leaving 9 bases between the germline ends. The CDR3 is 13 residues long. CDR1 and CDR2 (germline): MNHEY, SVGAGI. CDR3 sequence reads: CASRSTGQETQYF. DNA for the CDR3: TGTGCCAGCAGATCCACAGGCCAAGAGACCCAGTACTTC.

The gene calls are TRBV11-2 and TRBJ1-3, with D uncertain. The germline V gene has CDR1 SGHAT and CDR2 FQNNGV. V was clipped by 0 bases and J by 0 bases, with 3 bases between them. The CDR3 sequence is 14 residues long. The CDR3 is CASSLESSGNTIYF. The CDR3 nucleotides are TGTGCCAGCAGCTTAGAGAGCTCTGGAAACACCATATATTTT. The full variable domain, rest sourced from reference TRBV11-2 and TRBJ1-3, is EAGVAQSPRYKIIEKRQSVAFWCNPISGHATLYWYQQILGQGPKLLIQFQNNGVVDDSQLPKDRFSAERLKGVDSTLKIQPAKLEDSAVYLCASSLESSGNTIYFGEGSWLTVV.

The J gene is TRBJ1-2, the V gene TRBV11-2; 9 bases are a match to TRBD1. There are 14 residues in the CDR3. Germline trimming cut 5 bases from V and 2 bases from J; bases unmatched to any gene: 3. The germline V gene encodes CDR1 SGHAT and CDR2 FQNNGV. The CDR3 DNA sequence: TGTGCCAGCAGCCTCGGGACAGGGAACTATGGCTACACCTTC. It specifies CASSLGTGNYGYTF.

The chain employs TRBV11-2 and TRBJ2-6, with D hard to call. V lost 0 bases to trimming and J lost 0 bases, with 12 bases between them. Germline V gives CDR1 SGHAT, CDR2 FQNNGV. The CDR3 sequence is 18 residues long. CDR3 sequence (DNA): TGTGCCAGCAGCTTAGATGTGACGTTCAGCTCTGGGGCCAACGTCCTGACTTTC. Protein: CASSLDVTFSSGANVLTF.

The chain combines TRBV28 with TRBJ1-1, with D maybe TRBD1 (5 bases). This CDR3 has 13 residues. Between the trimmed V and J ends, which lost 2 bases and 1 base, there was a span of 5 bases. Per germline, CDR1 MDHEN and CDR2 SYDVKM. This chain's CDR3 is CASSLGQNTEAFF. In DNA, the CDR3 is TGTGCCAGCAGTTTAGGACAGAACACTGAAGCTTTCTTT. Drawing the rest from reference TRBV28 and TRBJ1-1, the complete variable domain is DVKVTQSSRYLVKRTGEKVFLECVQDMDHENMFWYRQDPGLGLRLIYFSYDVKMKEKGDIPEGYSVSREKKERFSLILESASTNQTSMYLCASSLGQNTEAFFGQGTRLTVV.

The table lists this clone with a few counts. The chain couples TRBV6-1 to TRBJ1-2, with TRBD1 identical over 9 bases. This CDR3 comprises 12 residues. The trim removed 7 bases at V and 14 bases at J, leaving 11 bases unmatched. Germline V gene sequence: CDR1 MNHNS, CDR2 SASEGT. The CDR3, as DNA: TGTGCCAGCACCGTGGGACAGGGACGAAGGACCTTC. Translating gives CASTVGQGRRTF.

The genes are TRBV5-4 and TRBJ2-7; 10 nucleotides agree with TRBD1. The CDR3 has 15 amino acids. The germline CDR1 and CDR2 sequences are SGHNT and YYREEE (reference sequence). After removal of 4 bases from V and 3 bases from J, the junction contained 7 bases not matched to a gene. The CDR3 here is CASSPRGQGIYEQYF. The DNA for the CDR3 is TGTGCCAGCAGCCCCCGGGGACAGGGGATCTACGAGCAGTACTTC.

This chain connects TRBV7-9 to TRBJ2-1; possible D gene TRBD2, 6 bases. Trimming pared 1 base from V and 8 bases from J, leaving 12 bases between. The length of the CDR3 is 14 residues. Germline CDR1 and CDR2: SEHNR and FQNEAQ (reference sequence). This CDR3 is CASSLGLTGDEQFF. The CDR3, as DNA: TGTGCCAGCAGCTTAGGACTGACGGGGGATGAGCAGTTCTTC. Supplemented by reference TRBV7-9 and TRBJ2-1, the full variable domain reads DTGVSQNPRHKITKRGQNVTFRCDPISEHNRLYWYRQTLGQGPEFLTYFQNEAQLEKSRLLSDRFSAERPKGSFSTLEIQRTEQGDSAMYLCASSLGLTGDEQFFGPGTRLTVL.

The V call is TRBV6-1, the J call TRBJ1-1; the D is unclear. The CDR3 runs 12 residues. The ends were cut back, 4 bases at V and 1 base at J, with 4 bases in the middle. CDR1 is MNHNS, CDR2 SASEGT, per germline. This chain's CDR3 is CASSVGNTEAFF. Here the CDR3 DNA reads TGTGCCAGCAGTGTTGGGAACACTGAAGCTTTCTTT.

V and J are TRBV27 and TRBJ2-2, with a possible D match to TRBD2 (6 bases). V lost 4 bases, J lost 5 bases, and 17 bases lay in between. CDR3 length: 16 amino acids. CDR1 is MNHEY and CDR2 is SMNVEV in the germline V gene (reference sequence). The CDR3: CASSSAGTFRTGELFF. The CDR3 nucleotides are TGTGCCAGCAGTTCAGCCGGGACTTTTCGGACCGGGGAGCTGTTTTTT.

The CDR3 spells CASSYSSGGAYEQYF. The CDR3 DNA sequence: TGTGCCAGCAGTTACTCTAGCGGGGGGGCCTACGAGCAGTACTTC. V and J are TRBV6-5 and TRBJ2-7; 11 bases line up with TRBD2. V trimming: 0 bases; J trimming: 2 bases; junction bases outside the gene matches: 0. Germline values: CDR1 MNHEY, CDR2 SVGAGI. The length of the CDR3 is 15 residues.

The chain combines TRBV7-8 with TRBJ2-3; D could derive from TRBD1 or TRBD2 (5 bases each). Germline V lookup: CDR1 SGHVS, CDR2 FQNEAQ. Trimming removed 2 bases from V and 4 bases from J, with 13 bases in between. The CDR3 extends over 15 amino acids. This chain's CDR3 is CASSLRDPRADTQYF. The CDR3, as DNA: TGTGCCAGCAGCTTAAGGGACCCTAGGGCAGATACGCAGTATTTT.